These 23 T cell receptor beta chains were sequenced from one sample in a study of T cell repertoires in cytomegalovirus infection. Which antigens these TCRs recognize remains unknown. A single record per CDR3 protein comes from TCRdb applying MiXCR to the reads. Of about 340,000 distinct CDR3 sequences in the sample, under 35% were seen once. The source was cultured PBMCs, collected from culture after CMV antigen stimulation. These receptors were collected from a human donor in good health (CMV status not recorded). Some clones in this sample may be carry-over from other donors' samples.

This clonotype was seen a few times. In DNA form, the CDR3 reads TGTGCCAGCAGCGTAGGTGACAGGGGATCGTCACCCCTCCACTTT. Encoded protein: CASSVGDRGSSPLHF. The chain has TRBV9 and TRBJ1-6, with 8 positions matching TRBD1. Trimming took 0 bases from V and 10 from J; bases not matched to a gene: 6. This CDR3 is built from 15 residues. From germline, CDR1 is SGDLS and CDR2 YYNGEE.

This clonotype came up many times. DNA for the CDR3: TGTGCCAGCACGTGGGACAGGGCTGGCTATGGCTACACCTTC. Translated: CASTWDRAGYGYTF. J is TRBJ1-2 and V is TRBV7-2; 9 bases match TRBD1. Germline V gene data show CDR1 as SGHTA and CDR2 as FQGNSA. V was pared by 7 bases and J by 4 bases, with 7 bases of the junction left unmatched. The length of the CDR3 is 14 residues.

This clonotype appeared a few times. This sequence joins TRBV20-1 and TRBJ1-6; D unclear. The V and J ends lost 3 bases and 7 bases respectively, with 16 bases between them. Germline values: CDR1 DFQATT, CDR2 SNEGSKA (reference sequence). The CDR3 loop spans 15 amino acids. CDR3 nucleotides: TGCAGTGCTAGCTTGTTGAAACTGCTGAATTCACCCCTCCACTTT. This gives the protein CSASLLKLLNSPLHF.

This rearrangement joins TRBV7-2 to TRBJ2-3, with D uncertain. Trimming removed 2 bases from V and 2 bases from J, with 11 bases in between. Germline CDR1 is SGHTA and CDR2 is FQGNSA. The CDR3 is 15 amino acids. CDR3 sequence (DNA): TGTGCCAGCAGCTTAATCAGGATTTCCACAGATACGCAGTATTTT. As protein: CASSLIRISTDTQYF.

The chain has TRBV7-3 and TRBJ2-7; D may be TRBD1 (6 bases). The V and J ends lost 5 bases and 2 bases respectively, with 25 bases between them. Germline V gene sequence: CDR1 SGHTA, CDR2 FQGTGA. The CDR3 totals 18 residues. In DNA, the CDR3 is TGTGCCAGCAGCCACCCGGTAGGGGGTTCCCCCACTACCTACGAGCAGTACTTC. As protein: CASSHPVGGSPTTYEQYF.

This clonotype turned up a few times. The chain links TRBV6-5 to TRBJ2-1; 13 bases align to TRBD2. Germline V CDR1 and CDR2: MNHEY, SVGAGI. Trimming removed 7 bases from V and 7 bases from J; junction bases left unmatched: 7. The CDR3 length is 15 residues. Here the CDR3 reads CASTILAGGRNEQFF. The CDR3 nucleotides read TGTGCCAGCACGATACTAGCGGGGGGGCGGAATGAGCAGTTCTTC.

This clonotype showed up many times. V is TRBV13 and J is TRBJ1-1, with a tentative D call TRBD1 (5 bases). The CDR3 spans 16 residues. The V gene lost 8 bases and the J gene lost 0 bases, with 19 bases spanning the gap. CDR1 and CDR2 from the germline V gene are PRHDT and FYEKMQ (reference sequence). The CDR3 region is CASRLNGGHLNTEAFF. CDR3 DNA: TGTGCCAGCCGATTAAATGGCGGACACCTGAACACTGAAGCTTTCTTT. Combining the CDR3 with reference TRBV13 and TRBJ1-1 gives the whole variable domain AAGVIQSPRHLIKEKRETATLKCYPIPRHDTVYWYQQGPGQDPQFLISFYEKMQSDKGSIPDRFSAQQFSDYHSELNMSSLELGDSALYFCASRLNGGHLNTEAFFGQGTRLTVV.

In this sample, this clonotype turned up a few times. The gene calls are TRBV5-1 and TRBJ2-3; D perhaps matches TRBD2 (6 bases). CDR1 and CDR2 (germline): SGHRS, YFSETQ. CDR3 length: 15 residues. Trimming took off 0 bases at V and 0 bases at J, with 8 bases between the two ends. This CDR3 is CASSLVRESTDTQYF. CDR3 DNA sequence: TGCGCCAGCAGCTTGGTTCGGGAGAGCACAGATACGCAGTATTTT. The entire variable domain, with the rest obtained from reference TRBV5-1 and TRBJ2-3, is as follows: KAGVTQTPRYLIKTRGQQVTLSCSPISGHRSVSWYQQTPGQGLQFLFEYFSETQRNKGNFPGRFSGRQFSNSRSEMNVSTLELGDSALYLCASSLVRESTDTQYFGPGTRLTVL.

This clonotype was seen a handful of times. This chain joins TRBV11-2 and TRBJ1-3, with D unresolved. Per germline, CDR1 SGHAT and CDR2 FQNNGV. The germline V and J ends were trimmed by 4 bases and 3 bases, with 13 bases remaining between them. The CDR3 contains 15 residues. CDR3 bases: TGTGCCAGCAGCTCATCACTGGACGGTGGAAACACCATATATTTT. Its translation: CASSSSLDGGNTIYF.

In its sample, this clonotype was seen a few times. V and J are TRBV28 and TRBJ2-3; no firm D call. The CDR3 covers 13 residues. Germline V gene lookup returns CDR1 MDHEN and CDR2 SYDVKM. V gave up 4 bases and J gave up 3 bases, with 8 bases separating them. Here the CDR3 DNA reads TGTGCCAGCAGTTCAGGAGCGACAGATACGCAGTATTTT. Translated: CASSSGATDTQYF.

This clonotype was picked up many times. The J gene is TRBJ2-3, the V gene TRBV10-3, with TRBD2 matching 8 bases. Germline V gene lookup returns CDR1 ENHRY and CDR2 SYGVKD. This CDR3 is 15 amino acids long. With 0 bases clipped from V and 2 bases from J, the junction kept 1 base outside the gene matches. CDR3 bases: TGTGCCATCAGTGAGTCAGCGGGAGACACAGATACGCAGTATTTT. Its translation: CAISESAGDTDTQYF.

This clonotype was counted between two and nine times. This rearrangement joins TRBV12-3 or TRBV12-4 to TRBJ1-1; 8 bases match TRBD1. This CDR3 is built from 14 residues. J was trimmed by 5 bases and V by 7 bases; bases with no gene match: 9. Here the CDR3 reads CASITGGPRTEAFF. The CDR3 region has the DNA TGTGCCAGCATCACAGGGGGGCCGAGGACTGAAGCTTTCTTT.

This clonotype was detected many times. The V call is TRBV2, the J call TRBJ2-6; 8 positions match TRBD1. Trimming cost V 4 bases and J 0 bases; bases outside gene matches: 2. The CDR3 loop spans 16 amino acids. Per the germline V gene, CDR1 is SNHLY and CDR2 is FYNNEI. The CDR3 loop is CASSGTGSSGANVLTF. Written as DNA, the CDR3 is TGTGCCAGCAGTGGGACAGGGAGCTCTGGGGCCAACGTCCTGACTTTC.

This clonotype was found a few times. The chain uses TRBV19 and TRBJ2-3; 7 bases match TRBD2. The junction had 4 bases not matched to a gene; V was cut back by 4 bases and J by 3 bases. This CDR3 comprises 14 residues. From germline, CDR1 is LNHDA and CDR2 SQIVND (reference sequence). The CDR3 DNA is TGTGCCAGTAGTACGGCGGGGGAGACAGATACGCAGTATTTT. It yields the protein CASSTAGETDTQYF. Full variable domain (missing parts from reference TRBV19 and TRBJ2-3): DGGITQSPKYLFRKEGQNVTLSCEQNLNHDAMYWYRQDPGQGLRLIYYSQIVNDFQKGDIAEGYSVSREKKESFPLTVTSAQKNPTAFYLCASSTAGETDTQYFGPGTRLTVL.

This clonotype was detected many times. This chain links TRBV20-1 with TRBJ2-3, with 12 bases matching TRBD2. V lost 4 bases to trimming and J lost 4 bases; unmatched junction nucleotides: 9. The CDR3 totals 16 residues. Germline lookup yields CDR1 DFQATT and CDR2 SNEGSKA (reference sequence). CDR3 nucleotide sequence: TGCAGTGCTACCTCCCTCCGACTAGCGGGAGCAGATACGCAGTATTTT. Translation gives CSATSLRLAGADTQYF.

The chain couples TRBV18 to TRBJ2-3; D not resolved. The CDR3 consists of 15 residues. Trimming took off 2 bases at V and 4 bases at J, with 13 bases between the two ends. Germline V gives CDR1 KGHSH, CDR2 LQKENI. The CDR3 region has the DNA TGTGCCAGCTCACCAGGACCGGCGGCGGCAGATACGCAGTATTTT. Encoded protein: CASSPGPAAADTQYF.

This chain uses TRBV9 with TRBJ1-2; D is uncertain. The CDR3 is 14 residues long. Germline V gene sequence: CDR1 SGDLS, CDR2 YYNGEE. V dropped 0 bases and J dropped 0 bases, with 6 bases sitting between them. The CDR3 is CASSVGGPNYGYTF. The DNA of the CDR3 is TGTGCCAGCAGCGTAGGTGGCCCTAACTATGGCTACACCTTC.

This chain links TRBV7-2 with TRBJ2-7, with D perhaps TRBD2 (5 bases). Germline CDR1 and CDR2: SGHTA and FQGNSA. Trimming shortened V by 3 bases and J by 2 bases, and 11 bases separated the two germline ends. The CDR3 loop spans 14 amino acids. CDR3 nucleotide sequence: TGTGCCAGCAGCTTCTTCGGGGTAACCTACGAGCAGTACTTC. Residues: CASSFFGVTYEQYF.

This clonotype was counted a few times. J is TRBJ2-7 and V is TRBV6-2 or TRBV6-3; D could derive from TRBD1 or TRBD2 (6 bases each). CDR1 MNHEY and CDR2 SVGEGT come from the germline V gene. V was trimmed by 6 bases and J by 0 bases, leaving 12 bases between them. The CDR3 consists of 14 residues. CDR3 protein: CASRPWGASYEQYF. The CDR3 region has the DNA TGTGCCAGCAGGCCGTGGGGGGCCTCCTACGAGCAGTACTTC.

The chain couples TRBV24-1 to TRBJ1-1; a weak D match, TRBD1 (6 bases). V gave up 2 bases and J gave up 8 bases, with 11 bases separating them. There are 13 residues in the CDR3. CDR1 is KGHDR and CDR2 is SFDVKD in the germline V gene. CDR3 sequence (DNA): TGTGCCACCAGTGATTCCGCGGGGGCAGAAGCTTTCTTT. Amino acid sequence: CATSDSAGAEAFF.

The V call is TRBV6-5, the J call TRBJ1-2; no reliable D call. The CDR3 totals 14 residues. V was trimmed by 2 bases and J by 0 bases, leaving 7 bases between them. Germline lookup yields CDR1 MNHEY and CDR2 SVGAGI. The CDR3 nucleotides are TGTGCCAGCAGTTACCTGAGATCTAACTATGGCTACACCTTC. Its protein product is CASSYLRSNYGYTF.

In this sample, this clonotype turned up a few times. The chain employs TRBV6-5 and TRBJ2-1; TRBD2 is a possible D gene (5 bases). The length of the CDR3 is 14 residues. Deletions cut 2 bases from V and 4 bases from J, with 9 bases between. Looked up from germline, CDR1 is MNHEY and CDR2 is SVGAGI. The CDR3 sequence: CASSYGERYNEQFF. DNA for the CDR3: TGTGCCAGCAGTTACGGGGAGAGGTACAATGAGCAGTTCTTC.

The chain combines TRBV2 with TRBJ2-5; D is undetermined. Germline CDR1 is SNHLY and CDR2 is FYNNEI. The V gene lost 0 bases and the J gene lost 1 base, with 9 bases spanning the gap. CDR3 length: 15 residues. CDR3 nucleotides: TGTGCCAGCAGTGAAGCGCCAGGTGCCCAAGAGACCCAGTACTTC. This sequence encodes CASSEAPGAQETQYF. The full variable domain, rest sourced from reference TRBV2 and TRBJ2-5, is EPEVTQTPSHQVTQMGQEVILRCVPISNHLYFYWYRQILGQKVEFLVSFYNNEISEKSEIFDDQFSVERPDGSNFTLKIRSTKLEDSAMYFCASSEAPGAQETQYFGPGTRLLVL.